Shown below are 24 T cell receptor beta chains from a single sample sequenced in a study of shared clonotypes between healthy human individuals. The protocol was immunoSEQ multiplex PCR, while the TCRdb copy is restricted to in-frame clones and leaves out a portion. The sample holds 2.5 million or so clones, around 94% seen once. The sequencing sample was made of naive CD4+ T cells sorted from blood. Subset given: CD45RA+ positively selected. Receptors were obtained from a man younger than 30 in good health.

This sequence joins TRBV5-1 and TRBJ1-6; possible D gene TRBD1, 6 bases. The CDR3 is 15 amino acids. V was clipped by 2 bases and J by 10 bases, with 16 bases between them. The germline V gene has CDR1 SGHRS and CDR2 YFSETQ. The CDR3 protein is CASSLTQGIRSPLHF. The CDR3 nucleotides read TGCGCCAGCAGCTTAACTCAGGGGATCCGGTCACCCCTCCACTTT. The full variable domain, completed using reference TRBV5-1 and TRBJ1-6, is KAGVTQTPRYLIKTRGQQVTLSCSPISGHRSVSWYQQTPGQGLQFLFEYFSETQRNKGNFPGRFSGRQFSNSRSEMNVSTLELGDSALYLCASSLTQGIRSPLHFGNGTRLTVT.

This chain uses TRBV5-1 with TRBJ2-2; D remains unclear. CDR1 and CDR2 from the germline V gene are SGHRS and YFSETQ. The CDR3 loop spans 16 amino acids. Trimming left V 3 bases short and J 0 bases short, with 12 bases between. The CDR3 sequence: CASSSPERTNTGELFF. The DNA for the CDR3 is TGCGCCAGCAGCTCCCCAGAGAGAACGAACACCGGGGAGCTGTTTTTT.

This rearrangement joins TRBV6-5 to TRBJ1-6; the D is unclear. The germline gives CDR1 MNHEY, CDR2 SVGAGI. Trimming took off 0 bases at V and 14 bases at J, with 14 bases between the two ends. CDR3 length: 14 residues. CDR3 amino acids: CASSYSNQVKALHF. DNA for the CDR3: TGTGCCAGCAGTTACTCGAATCAGGTTAAGGCCCTCCACTTT.

This sequence joins TRBV4-3 and TRBJ2-1, with 9 bases that match TRBD2. The CDR3 loop spans 16 amino acids. V dropped 0 bases and J dropped 8; count of bases not matched to a gene: 8. The V gene's germline CDR1 is LGHNA and CDR2 YSLEER. For the CDR3, the DNA is TGCGCCAGCAGCCAAGAACTAGCGGGTTACATGGATGAGCAGTTCTTC. This gives the protein CASSQELAGYMDEQFF.

The genes are TRBV2 and TRBJ2-2; perhaps TRBD1 as D (5 bases). The CDR3 has 14 residues. V was shortened by 2 bases and J by 6 bases, with 10 bases between the two germline ends. CDR1 and CDR2 (germline): SNHLY, FYNNEI. The CDR3 DNA reads as TGTGCCAGCAGTGAACAGGGTCAGTCCGGGGAGCTGTTTTTT. Translation gives CASSEQGQSGELFF.

A note on this clone: One end of the junction is discordant with germline, which a read error may explain. The rearrangement links TRBV7-7 to TRBJ2-5, with 7 bases matching TRBD2. The CDR3 runs 19 residues. The V gene's germline CDR1 is SSHAT and CDR2 FNYEAQ (reference sequence). The CDR3 reads CASSQSTGPGLQIQETQYF. Here the CDR3 DNA reads TGTGCTAGCAGCCAATCGACCGGACCGGGACTACAAATCCAAGAGACCCAGTACTTC.

The V call is TRBV2, the J call TRBJ2-2; 9 bases map to TRBD1. This CDR3 has 16 residues. The germline V gene encodes CDR1 SNHLY and CDR2 FYNNEI. With V trimmed by 6 bases and J by 2 bases, 7 bases remained unmatched. DNA for the CDR3: TGTGCCAGCAGACCCCCGGGACAGGGAAACACCGGGGAGCTGTTTTTT. Translation: CASRPPGQGNTGELFF.

The gene calls are TRBV18 and TRBJ1-1, with D tentatively TRBD1 (5 bases). V lost 0 bases and J 0 bases, leaving 17 bases between the germline ends. CDR3 size: 18 residues. Germline V gene sequence: CDR1 KGHSH, CDR2 LQKENI. In DNA, the CDR3 is TGTGCCAGCTCACCACCAGGTCTGTTGGTAGGGGTGAACACTGAAGCTTTCTTT. As protein: CASSPPGLLVGVNTEAFF.

The J gene is TRBJ1-6, the V gene TRBV28, with TRBD1 as a possible D gene (6 bases). Per germline, CDR1 MDHEN and CDR2 SYDVKM. Between the trimmed V and J ends, which lost 6 bases and 8 bases, there was a span of 17 bases. CDR3 length: 15 amino acids. For the CDR3, the DNA is TGTGCCAGCAGCCCCCCGAGGGGGACGGATTCACCCCTCCACTTT. Protein sequence: CASSPPRGTDSPLHF.

As regards this clone: This sample includes further DNA sequences coding for the same CDR3. The genes are TRBV5-8 and TRBJ1-4, with 8 bases identical to TRBD1. The CDR3 extends over 14 amino acids. The V gene end was trimmed by 0 bases and the J gene end by 8 bases; junction bases not matched to a gene: 3. Germline V gene lookup returns CDR1 SGHTS and CDR2 YDEGEE. The CDR3 region has the DNA TGTGCCAGCAGCTTGGGACAGGGGAGAGAAAAACTGTTTTTT. This codes for CASSLGQGREKLFF.

The genes are TRBV25-1 and TRBJ2-1, with 9 positions matching TRBD1. Germline loops: CDR1 MGHDK, CDR2 SYGVNS. Losses at the gene ends were 3 bases for V and 9 bases for J; bases not matched to a gene: 9. This CDR3 is built from 15 residues. The CDR3 loop is CASSDGQGRNVEQFF. In DNA, the CDR3 is TGTGCCAGCAGTGATGGACAGGGGAGAAACGTTGAGCAGTTCTTC. Looking up the rest from reference TRBV25-1 and TRBJ2-1 gives the full variable domain: EADIYQTPRYLVIGTGKKITLECSQTMGHDKMYWYQQDPGMELHLIHYSYGVNSTEKGDLSSESTVSRIRTEHFPLTLESARPSHTSQYLCASSDGQGRNVEQFFGPGTRLTVL.

This CDR3 reads CASSQGTGAYEQYF. CDR3 nucleotide sequence: TGTGCCAGCTCACAAGGGACGGGGGCCTACGAGCAGTACTTC. The chain recombines TRBV18 with TRBJ2-7, with D possibly matching TRBD2 (6 bases). Trimming cost V 4 bases and J 2 bases, with 12 bases left between them. The CDR3 has 14 residues. Germline CDR1 is KGHSH and CDR2 is LQKENI.

This clone was recorded only once. The chain recombines TRBV15 with TRBJ1-6, with 9 bases aligning to TRBD1. CDR1 is LNHNV and CDR2 is YYDKDF in the germline V gene (reference sequence). The CDR3 runs 16 residues. Trimming took 1 base from V and 9 from J; bases not matched to a gene: 7. The CDR3 nucleotides are TGTGCCACCAGCAGAGGGACAGGGGCCGTCCCTTCACCCCTCCACTTT. It encodes CATSRGTGAVPSPLHF.

J is TRBJ2-5 and V is TRBV2; TRBD2 agrees at 10 bases. Germline values: CDR1 SNHLY, CDR2 FYNNEI. Losses at the gene ends were 6 bases for V and 4 bases for J; bases not matched to a gene: 8. This CDR3 contains 15 residues. The CDR3, as DNA: TGTGCCAGCAGCCTGACTAGCGGGCGGGGAGAGACCCAGTACTTC. Its translation is CASSLTSGRGETQYF. The full variable domain, rest sourced from reference TRBV2 and TRBJ2-5, is EPEVTQTPSHQVTQMGQEVILRCVPISNHLYFYWYRQILGQKVEFLVSFYNNEISEKSEIFDDQFSVERPDGSNFTLKIRSTKLEDSAMYFCASSLTSGRGETQYFGPGTRLLVL.

V is TRBV6-1 and J is TRBJ1-1; TRBD1 might be the D (5 bases). With 8 bases removed from V and 4 bases from J, the gap between germline ends came to 14 bases. Germline V CDR1 and CDR2: MNHNS, SASEGT. The CDR3 contains 13 residues. The CDR3 DNA sequence: TGTGCCAGCCTTCCCCTCAGGGTCACTGAAGCTTTCTTT. Its protein is CASLPLRVTEAFF.

The chain employs TRBV25-1 and TRBJ1-6; TRBD1 matches at 10 bases. This CDR3 region has 16 residues. CDR1 is MGHDK and CDR2 is SYGVNS in the germline V gene. Trimming removed 4 bases from V and 3 bases from J; junction bases left unmatched: 3. CDR3 amino acids: CASSAGDRGYNSPLHF. The CDR3 DNA reads TGTGCCAGCAGTGCTGGGGACAGGGGCTATAATTCACCCCTCCACTTT. The variable domain in full, completed from reference TRBV25-1 and TRBJ1-6, reads EADIYQTPRYLVIGTGKKITLECSQTMGHDKMYWYQQDPGMELHLIHYSYGVNSTEKGDLSSESTVSRIRTEHFPLTLESARPSHTSQYLCASSAGDRGYNSPLHFGNGTRLTVT.

The rearrangement uses TRBV5-6 and TRBJ2-3, with D possibly being TRBD1 (5 bases). CDR1 and CDR2 (germline): SGHDT, YYEEEE. CDR3 length: 15 residues. V was shortened by 4 bases and J by 5 bases, with 17 bases between the two germline ends. In nucleotides, the CDR3 is TGTGCCAGCAGCCCCTCGGGTCCAGGGCAAGATACGCAGTATTTT. This gives the protein CASSPSGPGQDTQYF.

V gene TRBV6-1 combines with J gene TRBJ2-7, with D perhaps TRBD1 (6 bases). Trimming took 2 bases from V and 6 from J, leaving 14 bases between them. This CDR3 comprises 14 residues. Germline loops: CDR1 MNHNS, CDR2 SASEGT. This chain's CDR3 is CASSEYLQGGEQYF. In nucleotides, the CDR3 is TGTGCCAGCAGTGAATACCTACAGGGCGGCGAGCAGTACTTC.

This chain uses TRBV19 with TRBJ2-3; 8 nucleotides agree with TRBD2. The CDR3 contains 15 residues. CDR1 LNHDA and CDR2 SQIVND come from the germline V gene (reference sequence). V shed 6 bases and J 7 bases; nucleotides not matched to a gene: 12. Here the CDR3 DNA reads TGTGCCAGTAGGGCGATTAGCGGGACTGATCATACGCAGTATTTT. It specifies CASRAISGTDHTQYF.

CDR3 protein: CAISGFAGGLNYEQYF. The CDR3 bases are TGTGCCATCAGTGGATTTGCGGGAGGGCTGAACTACGAGCAGTACTTC. The V gene is TRBV10-3, the J gene TRBJ2-7; TRBD2 aligns across 9 bases. Trimming at V came to 4 bases and at J to 3 bases, leaving 10 bases not matched to a gene. The CDR3 covers 16 residues. Germline lookup yields CDR1 ENHRY and CDR2 SYGVKD.

The chain employs TRBV18 and TRBJ1-3; D call uncertain. V was clipped by 2 bases and J by 0 bases, with 8 bases between them. Germline assignment: CDR1 KGHSH and CDR2 LQKENI. The CDR3 totals 15 residues. CDR3 bases: TGTGCCAGCTCACCATCCGAGAGCTCTGGAAACACCATATATTTT. Translated, it gives CASSPSESSGNTIYF. Combining the CDR3 with reference TRBV18 and TRBJ1-3 gives the whole variable domain NAGVMQNPRHLVRRRGQEARLRCSPMKGHSHVYWYRQLPEEGLKFMVYLQKENIIDESGMPKERFSAEFPKEGPSILRIQQVVRGDSAAYFCASSPSESSGNTIYFGEGSWLTVV.

This clone was counted once. Other DNA sequences from this sample encode an identical CDR3 as well. The rearrangement links TRBV5-1 to TRBJ2-5; weak D call: TRBD2 (5 bases). Trimming removed 0 bases from V and 2 bases from J, with 8 bases in between. The CDR3 is 14 residues long. Germline V gene data show CDR1 as SGHRS and CDR2 as YFSETQ. CDR3 residues: CASSLGSGQETQYF. CDR3 sequence (DNA): TGCGCCAGCAGCTTGGGATCGGGACAAGAGACCCAGTACTTC.

Worth noting for this clone: Different DNA sequences within this sample yield the same CDR3. The rearrangement links TRBV7-2 to TRBJ2-7; 9 positions agree with TRBD1. Germline CDR1 SGHTA, CDR2 FQGNSA. CDR3 length equals 15 residues. V dropped 4 bases and J dropped 0; count of bases not matched to a gene: 4. CDR3 loop: CASSSGTGSSYEQYF. In DNA, the CDR3 is TGTGCCAGCAGCTCCGGGACAGGGAGCTCCTACGAGCAGTACTTC. The variable domain in full, with the rest retrieved from reference TRBV7-2 and TRBJ2-7, is GAGVSQSPSNKVTEKGKDVELRCDPISGHTALYWYRQSLGQGLEFLIYFQGNSAPDKSGLPSDRFSAERTGGSVSTLTIQRTQQEDSAVYLCASSSGTGSSYEQYFGPGTRLTVT.

The chain carries TRBV25-1 and TRBJ1-1; no reliable D call. Germline values: CDR1 MGHDK, CDR2 SYGVNS. Between the trimmed V and J ends, which lost 4 bases and 0 bases, there was a span of 15 bases. This CDR3 spans 16 amino acids. This CDR3 is CASSGPGGSMNTEAFF. CDR3 coding DNA: TGTGCCAGCAGTGGCCCTGGAGGGAGTATGAACACTGAAGCTTTCTTT.